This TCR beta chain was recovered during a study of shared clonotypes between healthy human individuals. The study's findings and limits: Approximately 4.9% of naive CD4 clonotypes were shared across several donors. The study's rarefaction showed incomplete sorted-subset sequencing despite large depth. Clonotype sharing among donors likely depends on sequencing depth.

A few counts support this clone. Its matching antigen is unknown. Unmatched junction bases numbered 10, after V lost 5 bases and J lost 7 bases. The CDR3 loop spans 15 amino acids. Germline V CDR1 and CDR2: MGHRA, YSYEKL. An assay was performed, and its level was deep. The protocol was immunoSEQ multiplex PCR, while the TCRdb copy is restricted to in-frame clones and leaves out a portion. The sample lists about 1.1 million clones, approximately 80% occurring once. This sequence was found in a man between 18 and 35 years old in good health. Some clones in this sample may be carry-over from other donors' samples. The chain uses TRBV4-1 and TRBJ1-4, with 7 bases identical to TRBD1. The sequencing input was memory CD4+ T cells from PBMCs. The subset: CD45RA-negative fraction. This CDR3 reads CASSKREGAGEKLFF. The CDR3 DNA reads TGCGCCAGCAGCAAACGGGAGGGGGCCGGTGAAAAACTGTTTTTT.